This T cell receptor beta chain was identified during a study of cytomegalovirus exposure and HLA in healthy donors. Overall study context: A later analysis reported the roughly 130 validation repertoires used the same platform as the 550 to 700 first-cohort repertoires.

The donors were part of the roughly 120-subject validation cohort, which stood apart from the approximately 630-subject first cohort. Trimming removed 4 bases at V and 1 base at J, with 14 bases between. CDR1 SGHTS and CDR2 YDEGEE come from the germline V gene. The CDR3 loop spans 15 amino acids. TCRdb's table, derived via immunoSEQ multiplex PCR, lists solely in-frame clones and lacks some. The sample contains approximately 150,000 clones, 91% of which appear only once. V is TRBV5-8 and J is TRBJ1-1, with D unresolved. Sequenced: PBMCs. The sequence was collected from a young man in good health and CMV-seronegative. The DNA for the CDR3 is TGTGCCAGCAGCCCGAATGAAGCAAAGAACACTGAAGCTTTCTTT. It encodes CASSPNEAKNTEAFF.